Listed below are T cell receptor beta chains from one sample, sequenced in a study of T cell responses to AZD1222 COVID-19 vaccine. Generated by immunoSEQ multiplex PCR, the TCRdb table keeps only in-frame clones and is missing some. The repertoire includes fewer than 95,000 clones, approximately 90% of them detected once, and under 35% sits in the top ten. Here the sequenced sample was peripheral blood, taken on day 0 of AZD1222 vaccination. These receptors all stem from an adult in good health. CDR3s include the opening cysteine and the closing phenylalanine or tryptophan. A D gene is named only where the DNA matches it firmly.

TRBD1	TRBV27	CASRDVYRGKGGNQPQHF
.	TRBV28	CASVRSGRAYEQYF
.	TRBV28	CASRPRGDWSNNEQFF
.	TRBV5-6	CASSLGWTGELFF
TRBD1	TRBV7-6	CASSSLKGQGTTEAFF
.	TRBV28	CAIPSGGGYGYTF
TRBD2	TRBV5-1	CASTQGGLAGVETQYF
TRBD1	TRBV5-1	CASSLAGGGGGYTF
.	TRBV7-9	CASSPRVEIRLFF
.	TRBV6-1	CASSEAVGGSVGYTF
TRBD1	TRBV7-3	CASSFGQGNTEAFF
.	TRBV4-1	CASSHSFTEGYTF
.	TRBV25-1	CASSDDSLAPLHF